This T cell receptor (beta chain) was profiled in a study of Graves' ophthalmopathy and Graves' hyperthyroidism. Trimming cost V 9 bases and J 5 bases, with 10 bases left between them. The CDR3 loop spans 11 amino acids. CDR1 MGHDK and CDR2 SYGVNS come from the germline V gene. This clonotype was seen many times. From RNA, the CDR3 regions of TCR beta chains were amplified and sequenced. The authors performed first-round RT-PCR with HTBI primers and then a second-round multiplex PCR. From the multiplex PCR reads, TCRdb called clonotypes with MiXCR, one entry per CDR3 protein. The sample shows about 740,000 distinct CDR3 sequences, about 44% of them seen only once.

The chain couples TRBV25-1 to TRBJ1-1; a possible D gene is TRBD1 (5 bases). The origin of this receptor is an adult man with Graves' ophthalmopathy. Specimen: peripheral blood. The CDR3 is CASFGGTEAFF. The CDR3 DNA reads as TGTGCCAGTTTCGGGGGGACTGAAGCTTTCTTT. Supplemented by reference TRBV25-1 and TRBJ1-1, the full variable domain reads EADIYQTPRYLVIGTGKKITLECSQTMGHDKMYWYQQDPGMELHLIHYSYGVNSTEKGDLSSESTVSRIRTEHFPLTLESARPSHTSQYLCASFGGTEAFFGQGTRLTVV.